Listed below are T cell receptor beta chains from one sample, sequenced in a study of cytomegalovirus exposure and HLA in healthy donors. The assay was immunoSEQ multiplex PCR, and TCRdb's table has in-frame clones only and misses some. This repertoire shows roughly 200,000 clones, 87% found once; its top ten account for 1.3%. Sequenced: PBMCs. The receptors come from a man in his thirties or forties in good health and CMV-seronegative. Each CDR3 is given with its conserved first and last residue. The D gene is left open where the match is weak. Clone size is given for some rows only: seen once, a few or many times, or a class if the clone is expanded.

v_call	clone_size	d_call	j_call	cdr3_nt	cdr3_aa
TRBV4-3	.	.	TRBJ1-2	TGCGCCAGCAGCCAAGATCGGGCGGGTAACTATGGCTACACCTTC	CASSQDRAGNYGYTF
TRBV21-1	.	.	TRBJ2-2	TGTGCCAGCAAAGGGGGCTATCGGAGCGCCGGGGAGCTGTTTTTT	CASKGGYRSAGELFF
TRBV6-1	few	TRBD2	TRBJ2-7	TGTGCCAGCACCCTAATGGGGGGGGGATACGAGCAGTACTTC	CASTLMGGGYEQYF
TRBV7-9	.	.	TRBJ2-3	TGTGCCAGCACCTCCCCCGCAGAAAACACAGATACGCAGTATTTT	CASTSPAENTDTQYF
TRBV5-8	.	.	TRBJ1-3	TGTGCCAGCAGCCCGGGGCCAAACAGGGCACAATTGCGCTCTGGAAACACCATATATTTT	CASSPGPNRAQLRSGNTIYF
TRBV11-2	.	.	TRBJ2-7	TGTGCCAGCGTAATCCAGCGGCGACCCCCCAACGAGCAGTACTTC	CASVIQRRPPNEQYF
TRBV19	few	.	TRBJ1-2	TGTGCCAGTAGTATTGGGGGGGGCGACGGCTACACCTTC	CASSIGGGDGYTF
TRBV2	few	.	TRBJ1-3	TGTGCCAGCAGTGAAGGCCGGACAGAGAGCTCTGGAAACACCATATATTTT	CASSEGRTESSGNTIYF
TRBV27	.	TRBD1	TRBJ2-7	TGTGCCAGCAGTACACGACAGGGTTACTACGAGCAGTACTTC	CASSTRQGYYEQYF
TRBV30	.	.	TRBJ2-2	TGTGCCTGGATCGTCACCGGGGAGCTGTTTTTT	CAWIVTGELFF
TRBV2	.	TRBD1	TRBJ1-2	TGTGCCAGCAGTGGGACAGGCCAACGGGGGTATGGCTACACCTTC	CASSGTGQRGYGYTF
TRBV7-8	.	.	TRBJ1-5	TGTGCCAGCAGCGAGGCAGGGGAACAGCCCCAGCATTTT	CASSEAGEQPQHF
TRBV28	.	TRBD2	TRBJ2-2	TGTGCCAGCAGCAAGAAAACTAGCGGGCTGAACACCGGGGAGCTGTTTTTT	CASSKKTSGLNTGELFF
TRBV5-1	.	.	TRBJ1-1	TGCGCCAGCAGCTTGTGGGCAGGTCACACTGAAGCTTTCTTT	CASSLWAGHTEAFF
TRBV4-1	.	.	TRBJ1-2	TGCGCCAGCAGCCAGAGGGATCCTAACTATGGCTACACCTTC	CASSQRDPNYGYTF
TRBV10-3	.	.	TRBJ1-4	TGTGCCATCAGTGAGTTACAGGGATCAAATGAAAAACTGTTTTTT	CAISELQGSNEKLFF
TRBV19	.	TRBD2	TRBJ2-1	TGTGCCAGTAGCCCCATCGCCGGGAGGGTTTACAATGAGCAGTTCTTC	CASSPIAGRVYNEQFF
TRBV5-1	.	.	TRBJ1-1	TGCGCCAGCAGCTTGTCCGGGGGTGAAGCTTTCTTT	CASSLSGGEAFF
TRBV15	.	TRBD1	TRBJ2-5	TGTGCCACCAGCACAGACAGGGGGAAGACCCAGTACTTC	CATSTDRGKTQYF
TRBV9	.	.	TRBJ1-5	TGTGCCAGCAGCGTAGGAGGGGGTCAGCCCCAGCATTTT	CASSVGGGQPQHF
TRBV5-4	.	TRBD2	TRBJ2-5	TGTGCCAGCAGCGACACCCGGGCTAGCGGGCACCCCGAGACCCAGTACTTC	CASSDTRASGHPETQYF
TRBV7-2	.	.	TRBJ2-5	TGTGCCAGCACCTTTACTAGATCCGAGACCCAGTACTTC	CASTFTRSETQYF
TRBV28	.	TRBD1	TRBJ2-7	TGTGCCAGCAGTTTACCCCGGGACAGGGTGGCCTACGAGCAGTACTTC	CASSLPRDRVAYEQYF
TRBV7-9	.	TRBD1	TRBJ1-2	TGTGCCATCCAAGGGGAACAGGGGATATGGTATGGCTACACCTTC	CAIQGEQGIWYGYTF
TRBV6-5	.	.	TRBJ1-2	TGTGCCAGCACCTCGGCGAGGGCTAACTATGGCTACACCTTC	CASTSARANYGYTF
TRBV5-6	.	.	TRBJ1-2	TGTGCCAGCAGCGGCCCCAGCGGGTTGAGTAATGGCTACACCTTC	CASSGPSGLSNGYTF
TRBV30	.	.	TRBJ1-5	TGTGCCTGGAGTAACTCCAACCCCAATCAGCCCCAGCATTTT	CAWSNSNPNQPQHF
TRBV6-5	.	TRBD1	TRBJ1-2	TGTGCCAGCAGGAGGGGACAGATCTATGGCTACACCTTC	CASRRGQIYGYTF
TRBV2	.	.	TRBJ1-1	TGTGCCAGCCTCCAGGAATTGAACACTGAAGCTTTCTTT	CASLQELNTEAFF
TRBV10-1	few	.	TRBJ2-2	TGCGCCAGCAGCGTGGACAGCTGGACCGGGGAGCTGTTTTTT	CASSVDSWTGELFF
TRBV11-2	.	TRBD1	TRBJ1-2	TGTGCCAGCAGCTTAGACCCCGACAGGGGGCTTGGTAACTATGGCTACACCTTC	CASSLDPDRGLGNYGYTF
TRBV6-5	once	.	TRBJ1-3	TGTGCCAGTCAAAACGGGAACTCTGGAAACACCATATATTTT	CASQNGNSGNTIYF
TRBV28	.	.	TRBJ1-3	TGTGCCAGCAGTTTGAGGCCAAGCTCTGGAAACACCATATATTTT	CASSLRPSSGNTIYF
TRBV5-1	.	TRBD1	TRBJ1-2	TGCGCCAGCAGCCCTCAGGGGGCACAGGGCTACACCTTC	CASSPQGAQGYTF
TRBV6-1	.	.	TRBJ1-2	TGTGCCAGCAGTGAAGGGCGAATTGCAGGGATTAACTATGGCTACACCTTC	CASSEGRIAGINYGYTF
TRBV19	few	.	TRBJ2-7	TGTGCCAGTAGCGCAGAGGGACTGGTCCCCTACGAGCAGTACTTC	CASSAEGLVPYEQYF
TRBV7-9	.	TRBD1	TRBJ1-4	TGTGCCAGCAGCTTAGAAACAGGGGGTAATGAAAAACTGTTTTTT	CASSLETGGNEKLFF
TRBV28	.	TRBD2	TRBJ2-7	TGTGCCAGCAGCTTACCGATTGCGGGGGTAAAAGACTTC	CASSLPIAGVKDF
TRBV7-6	.	.	TRBJ2-2	TGTGCCAGCAGCTCGACGGTTCGGGGATCGAACACCGGGGAGCTGTTTTTT	CASSSTVRGSNTGELFF
TRBV6-1	.	.	TRBJ1-4	TGTGCCAGCAATGACCTTACCTACCATCGGAGAGCTAATGAAAAACTGTTTTTT	CASNDLTYHRRANEKLFF
TRBV7-9	.	TRBD1	TRBJ1-1	TGTGCCAGCAGCTTAGTTGTCGGGACAGCGAACACTGAAGCTTTCTTT	CASSLVVGTANTEAFF
TRBV7-9	.	.	TRBJ1-4	TGTGCCAGCAGCTTTCCAACCCAGGGGGAAAAACTGTTTTTT	CASSFPTQGEKLFF
TRBV6-1	.	.	TRBJ1-5	TGTGCCAGCACCCCAATAGGGGCTAGCAATCAGCCCCAGCATTTT	CASTPIGASNQPQHF
TRBV7-9	.	TRBD1	TRBJ1-4	TGTGCCAGCAGCTTATCTATCGGGACAGGGAGTAAGTTCGGTGAAAAACTGTTTTTT	CASSLSIGTGSKFGEKLFF
TRBV4-3	once	TRBD2	TRBJ2-3	TGCGCCAGCAGCCAAGAAGGGACTAGTGGTGCAGATACGCAGTATTTT	CASSQEGTSGADTQYF
TRBV7-8	.	TRBD1	TRBJ2-3	TGTGCCAGCAGCGCCCCGCTGGACAGGGGACTCGAGGATACGCAGTATTTT	CASSAPLDRGLEDTQYF
TRBV27	.	TRBD2	TRBJ2-5	TGTGCCAGCAGTGCCCCGGGACTAGCGGGGGAAGAGACCCAGTACTTC	CASSAPGLAGEETQYF
TRBV11-2	.	.	TRBJ2-7	TGTGCCAGCAGTTGGACCGGAGGCTACGAGCAGTACTTC	CASSWTGGYEQYF
TRBV25-1	few	TRBD1	TRBJ2-2	TGTGCCAGCATTCCGGGGACAGGGGACACCGGGGAGCTGTTTTTT	CASIPGTGDTGELFF
TRBV10-3	.	.	TRBJ2-1	TGTGCCATCGGGGCGAAGGGTTGGTACAATGAGCAGTTCTTC	CAIGAKGWYNEQFF
TRBV10-1	.	.	TRBJ2-7	TGCGCCAGCAGTGAAGGGAGTTTCGACGAGCAGTACTTC	CASSEGSFDEQYF
TRBV28	.	TRBD2	TRBJ2-7	TGTGCCAGCAGCCAAGCGGGAGAGGTGGGCTACGAGCAGTACTTC	CASSQAGEVGYEQYF
TRBV6-1	.	TRBD1	TRBJ1-1	TGTGCCACCCGACAGGGGGAATTCACTGAAGCTTTCTTT	CATRQGEFTEAFF
TRBV18	few	.	TRBJ2-3	TGTGCCAGCTCCGGGGGTAGCACAGATACGCAGTATTTT	CASSGGSTDTQYF
TRBV5-4	.	TRBD1	TRBJ1-1	TGTGCCAGCAGGTCCGGGACAGACGTTCTTGAAGCTTTCTTT	CASRSGTDVLEAFF
TRBV11-2	.	TRBD1	TRBJ1-2	TGTGCCAGCAGCTTAGGGTCAGGGGGCGAGTATGGCTACACCTTC	CASSLGSGGEYGYTF
TRBV19	.	TRBD2	TRBJ2-1	TGTGCCAGTAGCCACGGGACTACCGACAATGAGCAGTTCTTC	CASSHGTTDNEQFF